Described below is a single T cell receptor (beta chain) sequence and its context. Original handling: Amplification of reference gene primers was used by the study to estimate nucleated cell counts. TCRdb's table, derived via immunoSEQ multiplex PCR, lists solely in-frame clones and lacks some. The V and J calls and clone size were taken over from that table, and D and trimming were inferred from the DNA. The table has 90,000 to 100,000 clones, 84% seen once. The data originate from a study of blood T cell repertoires in COVID-19. As for the study in general: Specimens from acute and convalescent COVID-19 originated in the United States, Italy and Spain. T cells, B-cell-depleted T cells, or PBMCs supplied cDNA or gDNA.

After removal of 7 bases from V and 6 bases from J, the junction contained 12 bases not matched to a gene. Germline lookup yields CDR1 SNHLY and CDR2 FYNNEI. The CDR3 consists of 15 residues. This chain connects TRBV2 to TRBJ1-1; 9 nucleotides align to TRBD1. The source material was peripheral blood. The sequence derives from a man in his 60s with acute or convalescent COVID-19. The CDR3: CASNRDRAQTPEAFF. CDR3 bases: TGTGCCAGCAACAGGGACAGGGCCCAAACGCCTGAAGCTTTCTTT. The full variable domain, in which reference TRBV2 and TRBJ1-1 provide the parts outside the CDR3, is EPEVTQTPSHQVTQMGQEVILRCVPISNHLYFYWYRQILGQKVEFLVSFYNNEISEKSEIFDDQFSVERPDGSNFTLKIRSTKLEDSAMYFCASNRDRAQTPEAFFGQGTRLTVV.